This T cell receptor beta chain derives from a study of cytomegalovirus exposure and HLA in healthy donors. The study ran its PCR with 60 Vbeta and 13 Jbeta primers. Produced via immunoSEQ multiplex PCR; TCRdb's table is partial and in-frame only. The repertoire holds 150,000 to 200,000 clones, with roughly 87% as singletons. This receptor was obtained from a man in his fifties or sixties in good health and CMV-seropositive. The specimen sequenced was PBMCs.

CDR3 residues: CATGLTYEQYF. The DNA of the CDR3 is TGTGCCACAGGGTTAACCTACGAGCAGTACTTC. The V gene is TRBV27, the J gene TRBJ2-7; D might be TRBD1 (5 bases). This CDR3 region has 11 residues. From germline, CDR1 is MNHEY and CDR2 SMNVEV (reference sequence). V lost 10 bases to trimming and J lost 2 bases, with 9 bases between them.